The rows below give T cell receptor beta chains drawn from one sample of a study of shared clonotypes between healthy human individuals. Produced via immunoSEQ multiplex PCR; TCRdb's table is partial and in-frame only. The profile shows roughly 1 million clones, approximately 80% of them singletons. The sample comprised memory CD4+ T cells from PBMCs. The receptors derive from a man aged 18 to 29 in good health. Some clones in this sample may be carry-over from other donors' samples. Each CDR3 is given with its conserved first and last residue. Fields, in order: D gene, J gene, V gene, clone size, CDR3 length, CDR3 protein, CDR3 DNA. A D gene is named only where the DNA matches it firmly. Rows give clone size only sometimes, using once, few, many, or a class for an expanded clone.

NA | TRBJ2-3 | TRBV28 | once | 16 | CASRRPDSTSTDTQYF | TGTGCCAGCAGGCGTCCGGACAGTACTAGCACAGATACGCAGTATTTT
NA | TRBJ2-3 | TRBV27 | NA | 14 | CASSLSGVGDTQYF | TGTGCCAGCAGTTTATCGGGAGTCGGAGATACGCAGTATTTT
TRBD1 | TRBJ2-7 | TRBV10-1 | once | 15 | CASSQRTGSSYEQYF | TGCGCCAGCAGTCAGCGGACAGGGAGCTCCTACGAGCAGTACTTC
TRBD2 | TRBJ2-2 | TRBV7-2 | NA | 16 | CASSSPSGRNTGELFF | TGTGCCAGCAGCTCCCCTAGCGGGAGAAACACCGGGGAGCTGTTTTTT
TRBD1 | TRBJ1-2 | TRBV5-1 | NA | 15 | CASSRTGQDFNGYTF | TGCGCCAGCAGCCGAACGGGACAGGATTTTAATGGCTACACCTTC
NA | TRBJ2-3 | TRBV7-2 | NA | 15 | CASSLLISGPDTQYF | TGTGCCAGCAGCTTATTAATTAGTGGCCCTGATACGCAGTATTTT
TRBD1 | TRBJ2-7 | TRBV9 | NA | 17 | CASSVEVGDRGFYEQYF | TGTGCCAGCAGCGTGGAGGTTGGGGACAGGGGCTTTTACGAGCAGTACTTC
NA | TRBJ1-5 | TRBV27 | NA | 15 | CASSSKANSNQPQHF | TGTGCCAGCAGTTCTAAGGCTAATAGCAATCAGCCCCAGCATTTT
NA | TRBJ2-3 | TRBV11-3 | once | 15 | CASSFSGVGGDTQYF | TGTGCCAGCAGCTTCTCTGGGGTTGGAGGAGATACGCAGTATTTT
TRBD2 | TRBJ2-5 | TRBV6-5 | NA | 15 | CASSILAGVGETQYF | TGTGCCAGCAGTATACTAGCGGGGGTCGGAGAGACCCAGTACTTC
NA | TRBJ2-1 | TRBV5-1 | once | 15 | CASSLALAMNNEQFF | TGCGCCAGCAGCTTGGCGCTAGCGATGAACAATGAGCAGTTCTTC
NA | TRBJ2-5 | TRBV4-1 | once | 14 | CASSPAGGQETQYF | TGCGCCAGCAGCCCAGCTGGGGGCCAAGAGACCCAGTACTTC
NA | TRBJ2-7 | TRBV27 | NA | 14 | CASASGMIAYEQYF | TGTGCCAGCGCCTCAGGGATGATCGCCTACGAGCAGTACTTC
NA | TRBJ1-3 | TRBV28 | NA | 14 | CASRSGGVGNTIYF | TGTGCCAGCAGGTCGGGTGGGGTTGGAAACACCATATATTTT
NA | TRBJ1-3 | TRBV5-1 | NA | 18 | CASSSTPGLGRAGNTIYF | TGCGCCAGCAGCTCCACCCCCGGCCTCGGCCGCGCTGGAAACACCATATATTTT
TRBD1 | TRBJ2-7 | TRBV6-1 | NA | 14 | CASSKTGQVYEQYF | TGTGCCAGCAGCAAGACGGGACAGGTCTACGAGCAGTACTTC
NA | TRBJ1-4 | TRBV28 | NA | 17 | CASSTLYRISTGTRLFF | TGTGCCAGCAGTACCTTATATAGAATATCTACAGGGACTAGACTGTTTTTT
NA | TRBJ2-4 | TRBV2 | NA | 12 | CASLGAKNIQYF | TGTGCCAGCTTGGGAGCCAAAAACATTCAGTACTTC
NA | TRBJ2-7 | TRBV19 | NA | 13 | CASRQASSYEQYF | TGTGCCAGTAGGCAGGCAAGCTCCTACGAGCAGTACTTC
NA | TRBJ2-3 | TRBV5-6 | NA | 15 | CASSLGRTHDDTQYF | TGTGCCAGCAGCTTGGGGCGGACACACGACGATACGCAGTATTTT
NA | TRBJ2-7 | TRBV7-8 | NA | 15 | CASSLGSGGYYEQYF | TGTGCCAGCAGCTTAGGTTCAGGGGGGTACTACGAGCAGTACTTC
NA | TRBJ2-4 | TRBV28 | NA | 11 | CASSLRNIQYF | TGTGCCAGCAGTTTGCGGAACATTCAGTACTTC
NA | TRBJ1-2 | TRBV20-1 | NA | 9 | CSAPPGYTF | TGCAGTGCTCCCCCTGGCTACACCTTC
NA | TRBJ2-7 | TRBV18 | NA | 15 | CASSPPGGQGYEQYF | TGTGCCAGCTCACCACCGGGTGGGCAGGGCTACGAGCAGTACTTC
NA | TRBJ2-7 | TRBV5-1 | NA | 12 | CASSLGAYEQYF | TGCGCCAGCAGCTTAGGTGCCTACGAGCAGTACTTC
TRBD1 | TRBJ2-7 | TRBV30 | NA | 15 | CAWSPPGGWSYEQYF | TGTGCCTGGAGTCCTCCAGGGGGCTGGTCCTACGAGCAGTACTTC
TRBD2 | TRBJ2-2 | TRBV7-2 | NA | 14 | CASSRGGLTGELFF | TGTGCCAGCAGCCGGGGGGGCCTCACCGGGGAGCTGTTTTTT
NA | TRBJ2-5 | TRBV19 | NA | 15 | CASSLGRVGQETQYF | TGTGCCAGTAGTTTGGGCAGGGTGGGTCAAGAGACCCAGTACTTC
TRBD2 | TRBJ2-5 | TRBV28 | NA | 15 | CASSFSSSGRETQYF | TGTGCCAGCAGTTTTTCGTCTAGCGGGAGGGAGACCCAGTACTTC
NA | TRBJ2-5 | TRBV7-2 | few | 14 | CASSSGQGQETQYF | TGTGCCAGCAGCTCCGGTCAGGGACAAGAGACCCAGTACTTC
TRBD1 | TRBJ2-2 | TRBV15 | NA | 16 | CATSSPGQGPTGELFF | TGTGCCACCAGCAGCCCGGGACAGGGGCCCACCGGGGAGCTGTTTTTT
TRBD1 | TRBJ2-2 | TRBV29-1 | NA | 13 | CSINRGNTGELFF | TGCAGCATAAACAGGGGAAACACCGGGGAGCTGTTTTTT
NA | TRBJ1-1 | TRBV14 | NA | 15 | CASSQDLTGTTEAFF | TGTGCCAGCAGCCAAGATCTCACAGGGACTACTGAAGCTTTCTTT
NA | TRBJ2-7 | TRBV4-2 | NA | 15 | CASSQLALSSYEQYF | TGTGCCAGCAGCCAACTCGCGCTTAGCTCCTACGAGCAGTACTTC
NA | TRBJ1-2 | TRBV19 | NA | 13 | CASTTGTTYGYTF | TGTGCCAGTACTACCGGGACCACCTATGGCTACACCTTC
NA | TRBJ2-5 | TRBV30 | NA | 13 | CAWSVWEQETQYF | TGTGCCTGGAGTGTCTGGGAACAAGAGACCCAGTACTTC
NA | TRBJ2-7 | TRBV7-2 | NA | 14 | CASSEDWGGNEQYF | TGTGCCAGCAGCGAGGACTGGGGTGGGAACGAGCAGTACTTC
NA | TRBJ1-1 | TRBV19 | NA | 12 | CATRHQNTEAFF | TGTGCCACTCGACACCAGAACACTGAAGCTTTCTTT
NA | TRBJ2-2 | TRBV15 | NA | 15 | CATSREGSSLGELFF | TGTGCCACCAGCAGAGAAGGCAGTAGTTTGGGGGAGCTGTTTTTT
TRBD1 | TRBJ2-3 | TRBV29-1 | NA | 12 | CSVRQGADTQYF | TGCAGCGTACGACAGGGGGCTGATACGCAGTATTTT
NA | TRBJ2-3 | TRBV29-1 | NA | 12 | CSVDRDDNTQYF | TGCAGCGTTGATCGAGATGATAATACGCAGTATTTT
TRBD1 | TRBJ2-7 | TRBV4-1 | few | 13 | CASSLDRDYEQYF | TGCGCCAGCAGCCTAGACAGGGACTACGAGCAGTACTTC
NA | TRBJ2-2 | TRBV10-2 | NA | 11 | CASRGTGELFF | TGCGCCAGCCGGGGCACCGGGGAGCTGTTTTTT